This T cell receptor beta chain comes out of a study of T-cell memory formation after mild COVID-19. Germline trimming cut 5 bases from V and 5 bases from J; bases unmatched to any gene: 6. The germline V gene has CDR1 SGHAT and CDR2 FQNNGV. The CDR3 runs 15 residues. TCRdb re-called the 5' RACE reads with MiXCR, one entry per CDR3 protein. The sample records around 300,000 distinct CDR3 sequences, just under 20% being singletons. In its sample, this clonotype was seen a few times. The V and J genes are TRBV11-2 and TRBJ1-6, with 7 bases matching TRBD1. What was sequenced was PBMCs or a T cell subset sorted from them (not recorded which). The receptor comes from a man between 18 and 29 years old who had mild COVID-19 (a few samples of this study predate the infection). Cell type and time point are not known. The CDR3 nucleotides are TGTGCCAGCAGCCCTAGGGACAGAGATAATTCACCCCTCCACTTT. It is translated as CASSPRDRDNSPLHF.